The 23 T cell receptor beta chains in this list originate from one sample, sequenced in a study of blood T cell repertoires in COVID-19. Only in-frame clones appear in the TCRdb table, and some are missing; sequencing was by immunoSEQ multiplex PCR. The data contain about 270,000 clones, about nine tenths of them singletons. Sequencing was carried out using peripheral blood. The receptors shown here come from a man aged 35-49 years with active or convalescent COVID-19.

This clone has a handful of counts. The rearrangement joins TRBV5-8 to TRBJ1-5; D might be TRBD1 (6 bases). V shed 0 bases and J shed 11 bases, with 18 bases lying between them. The CDR3 is 15 residues long. CDR1 and CDR2 from the germline V gene are SGHTS and YDEGEE. Here the CDR3 DNA reads TGTGCCAGCAGCTTGGGTGGTCGGGCAGGGGATACCCAGCATTTT. Its translation: CASSLGGRAGDTQHF.

The chain joins TRBV19 to TRBJ1-2, with D possibly matching TRBD1 (5 bases). Germline V lookup: CDR1 LNHDA, CDR2 SQIVND (reference sequence). Trimming left V 6 bases short and J 5 bases short, with 25 bases between. This CDR3 spans 17 amino acids. The CDR3 sequence is CASSLGLRRQSYYGYTF. DNA of the CDR3: TGTGCCAGTAGCCTGGGGTTAAGGAGACAGTCCTATTATGGCTACACCTTC.

This clone was detected only a few times. This chain links TRBV27 with TRBJ2-1, with 7 nucleotides matching TRBD2. Germline V CDR1 and CDR2: MNHEY, SMNVEV (reference sequence). This CDR3 spans 13 amino acids. The trim removed 4 bases at V and 8 bases at J, leaving 5 bases unmatched. The CDR3, as DNA: TGTGCCAGCAGTTGGCGGGAGAGAGATGAGCAGTTCTTC. Protein sequence: CASSWRERDEQFF.

V usage is TRBV28 and J usage is TRBJ1-2; D gene ambiguous. CDR1 and CDR2 from the germline V gene are MDHEN and SYDVKM. Trimming pared 10 bases from V and 7 bases from J, leaving 16 bases between. The CDR3 has 12 residues. The CDR3 DNA follows: TGTGCCAACTGGGCCCCGAGTAGTGGCTACACCTTC. This translates into CANWAPSSGYTF.

The rearrangement links TRBV28 to TRBJ2-7; 10 bases align to TRBD1. J gave up 5 bases and V 7 bases, and 5 bases lay outside the gene matches. CDR1 is MDHEN and CDR2 is SYDVKM in the germline V gene. The CDR3 totals 13 residues. The CDR3 region is CASNPGQGNEQYF. CDR3 DNA: TGTGCCAGCAACCCGGGACAGGGGAACGAGCAGTACTTC.

V gene TRBV6-4 combines with J gene TRBJ2-3; possibly TRBD2 for D (5 bases). From germline, CDR1 is MRHNA and CDR2 SNTAGT. V was trimmed by 6 bases and J by 5 bases, leaving 15 bases between them. The CDR3 totals 14 residues. CDR3 in amino acids: CASSPEGGVDTQYF. The CDR3 DNA is TGTGCCAGCAGCCCCGAGGGTGGTGTAGATACGCAGTATTTT.

About this clone: The sample carries other DNA sequences with the same CDR3. The chain combines TRBV29-1 with TRBJ1-1; 8 bases fit TRBD1. This CDR3 has 14 amino acids. V lost 4 bases and J lost 4; bases outside the gene matches: 8. In germline, CDR1 is SQVTM, CDR2 ANQGSEA. CDR3 sequence: CSVAHTTGGTEAFF. CDR3 bases: TGCAGCGTTGCCCACACCACAGGGGGCACTGAAGCTTTCTTT.

CDR3 loop: CASSLFGSRELFF. The CDR3 DNA follows: TGTGCCAGCAGCTTATTCGGGAGCAGGGAGCTGTTTTTT. This rearrangement joins TRBV7-9 to TRBJ2-2; TRBD2 is a possible D gene (6 bases). Between the trimmed V and J ends, which lost 2 bases and 9 bases, there was a span of 10 bases. The CDR3 is 13 amino acids. Germline lookup yields CDR1 SEHNR and CDR2 FQNEAQ (reference sequence).

The chain is built from TRBV10-3 and TRBJ2-5; TRBD2 might be the D (6 bases). This CDR3 is 13 amino acids long. The germline gives CDR1 ENHRY, CDR2 SYGVKD. Between the trimmed V and J ends, which lost 11 bases and 7 bases, there was a span of 20 bases. CDR3 residues: CASTWEARGTQYF. CDR3 bases: TGTGCCTCCACGTGGGAGGCGAGGGGGACCCAGTACTTC.

The rearrangement links TRBV9 to TRBJ1-6; TRBD1 agrees at 7 bases. Germline V gene data show CDR1 as SGDLS and CDR2 as YYNGEE. The CDR3 runs 14 residues. The junction had 5 bases not matched to a gene; V was cut back by 3 bases and J by 8 bases. CDR3 sequence (DNA): TGTGCCAGCAGCGCCGACAGGGCCTATTCACCCCTCCACTTT. This codes for CASSADRAYSPLHF.

This rearrangement joins TRBV20-1 to TRBJ1-4; a possible D gene is TRBD1 (6 bases). The CDR3 loop spans 14 amino acids. Germline V gene lookup returns CDR1 DFQATT and CDR2 SNEGSKA (reference sequence). V was pared by 3 bases and J by 3 bases, with 11 bases between. CDR3: CSASLGAPNEKLFF. The CDR3 DNA sequence: TGCAGTGCTAGTCTGGGGGCTCCTAATGAAAAACTGTTTTTT.

The V gene is TRBV19, the J gene TRBJ1-2; D might be TRBD1 (6 bases). The CDR3 is 11 amino acids. Germline-derived CDR1 and CDR2 are LNHDA and SQIVND (reference sequence). Trimming pared 7 bases from V and 6 bases from J, leaving 9 bases between. The CDR3 region has the DNA TGTGCCAGTACTAACAGGGATGGCTACACCTTC. Translating it yields CASTNRDGYTF.

V usage is TRBV7-9 and J usage is TRBJ2-2; tentatively, D is TRBD1 (6 bases). The germline V gene encodes CDR1 SEHNR and CDR2 FQNEAQ (reference sequence). The CDR3 spans 15 residues. The germline V and J ends were trimmed by 5 bases and 4 bases, with 14 bases remaining between them. The CDR3 protein is CASSQWGLGTGELFF. The DNA of the CDR3 is TGTGCCAGCAGCCAATGGGGGCTCGGCACCGGGGAGCTGTTTTTT.

The genes are TRBV5-6 and TRBJ2-5; D unclear. The ends were cut back, 0 bases at V and 5 bases at J, with 8 bases in the middle. The CDR3 has 13 residues. CDR1 and CDR2 from the germline V gene are SGHDT and YYEEEE. The DNA for the CDR3 is TGTGCCAGCAGCTTGGGGGCCATCGAGACCCAGTACTTC. This translates into CASSLGAIETQYF.

The chain carries TRBV5-1 and TRBJ1-1; perhaps TRBD1 as D (6 bases). The length of the CDR3 is 15 residues. The germline CDR1 and CDR2 sequences are SGHRS and YFSETQ. Trimming cost V 4 bases and J 1 base, with 14 bases left between them. CDR3 sequence (DNA): TGCGCCAGCAGCCCTTCGACAGGCGGGAACACTGAAGCTTTCTTT. Protein: CASSPSTGGNTEAFF.

This clone was seen once. This rearrangement joins TRBV2 to TRBJ2-2, with D possibly TRBD1 on 5 matching bases. CDR1 is SNHLY and CDR2 is FYNNEI in the germline V gene. The CDR3 extends over 14 amino acids. The V end lost 7 bases, the J end lost 1 base, and 10 bases lay between the germline ends. CDR3 sequence (DNA): TGTGCCAGCAAGGGCAGGGAGAACACCGGGGAGCTGTTTTTT. This encodes CASKGRENTGELFF.

The chain recombines TRBV9 with TRBJ1-2; TRBD1 is a possible D gene (6 bases). In germline, CDR1 is SGDLS, CDR2 YYNGEE. The CDR3 runs 16 residues. V shed 4 bases and J shed 4 bases, with 20 bases lying between them. The CDR3 sequence: CASSLSPGGAGYGYTF. The CDR3 DNA sequence: TGTGCCAGCAGCTTAAGCCCCGGGGGGGCGGGCTATGGCTACACCTTC.

The J gene is TRBJ2-3, the V gene TRBV6-6; 14 positions match TRBD2. CDR1 MNHNY and CDR2 SVGAGI come from the germline V gene (reference sequence). The J segment lost 6 bases and the V segment lost 7 bases, leaving 6 bases of the junction unmatched. The CDR3 extends over 15 amino acids. The CDR3 loop is CASKGGLAGVDTQYF. DNA of the CDR3: TGTGCCAGCAAGGGGGGACTAGCGGGAGTCGATACGCAGTATTTT.

This clone was counted a single time. The chain recombines TRBV7-9 with TRBJ2-2; a weak D match, TRBD1 (6 bases). This CDR3 contains 15 residues. V was pared by 1 base and J by 3 bases, with 9 bases between. From germline, CDR1 is SEHNR and CDR2 FQNEAQ (reference sequence). As DNA, the CDR3 is TGTGCCAGCAGCTTAGTGGGGGCGGACACCGGGGAGCTGTTTTTT. Protein product: CASSLVGADTGELFF.

A word on this clone: Compared with germline, one end of the junction differs, possibly owing to a read error. This CDR3 is CARGQGRGGGADTQYF. In nucleotides, the CDR3 is TGTGCTCGTGGTCAGGGGCGGGGGGGAGGCGCAGATACGCAGTATTTT. J is TRBJ2-3 and V is TRBV12-5, with 9 bases lining up with TRBD2. The CDR3 is 16 residues long. Germline assignment: CDR1 LGHNT and CDR2 FRNRAP.

This chain uses TRBV19 with TRBJ1-3; TRBD1 might be the D (5 bases). The CDR3 totals 15 residues. Trimming pared 6 bases from V and 1 base from J, leaving 13 bases between. Germline values: CDR1 LNHDA, CDR2 SQIVND (reference sequence). This chain's CDR3 is CASSREGRSGNTIYF. The CDR3 nucleotides read TGTGCCAGTAGCCGAGAGGGGAGGTCTGGAAACACCATATATTTT.

The gene calls are TRBV12-3 or TRBV12-4 and TRBJ2-1; the match to TRBD2 covers 7 bases. The length of the CDR3 is 13 residues. Losses at the gene ends were 7 bases for V and 8 bases for J; bases not matched to a gene: 8. The DNA of the CDR3 is TGTGCCAGCATAAGGATGGCGGGGGATGAGCAGTTCTTC. Protein sequence: CASIRMAGDEQFF.

J is TRBJ1-4 and V is TRBV28, with D perhaps TRBD1 (6 bases). The CDR3 is 15 amino acids. In germline, CDR1 is MDHEN, CDR2 SYDVKM. V lost 6 bases and J 8 bases, leaving 19 bases between the germline ends. The CDR3 DNA reads TGTGCCAGCAGATACCAAACCGGGACACGGGAAAAACTGTTTTTT. Translating it yields CASRYQTGTREKLFF. Combining the CDR3 with reference TRBV28 and TRBJ1-4 gives the whole variable domain DVKVTQSSRYLVKRTGEKVFLECVQDMDHENMFWYRQDPGLGLRLIYFSYDVKMKEKGDIPEGYSVSREKKERFSLILESASTNQTSMYLCASRYQTGTREKLFFGSGTQLSVL.